What follows are 23 T cell receptor beta chains derived from one specimen sequenced in a study of tumor-infiltrating lymphocytes in oesophageal squamous cell carcinoma. In TCRdb, the PCR reads were re-called with MiXCR into one record per CDR3 protein. The sample shows about 16,000 distinct CDR3 sequences, approximately 43% of them seen only once. Sequenced material: blood. These receptor sequences come from a female donor with esophageal squamous cell carcinoma.

This clonotype showed up just a few times. Being one base from a much bigger clone, this may be a read error. The chain carries TRBV5-1 and TRBJ2-3; D is perhaps TRBD2 (6 bases). Germline V CDR1 and CDR2: SGHRS, YFSETQ. Trimming removed 2 bases from V and 14 bases from J, with 30 bases in between. This CDR3 has 17 amino acids. The CDR3 protein is CASSLGAGSLNTGELYF. In DNA form, the CDR3 reads TGCGCCAGCAGCTTAGGAGCGGGTAGCTTGAACACCGGGGAGCTGTATTTT.

This chain joins TRBV10-3 and TRBJ2-3; D is uncertain. V lost 5 bases and J 5 bases, leaving 8 bases between the germline ends. Germline-derived CDR1 and CDR2 are ENHRY and SYGVKD. The CDR3 extends over 12 amino acids. The CDR3 region has the DNA TGTGCCATCAGTCCCGGTGGAGATACGCAGTATTTT. It translates to CAISPGGDTQYF.

This clonotype has a count of ten or more. The rearrangement uses TRBV5-1 and TRBJ1-1, with D hard to call. The CDR3 has 12 amino acids. Germline loops: CDR1 SGHRS, CDR2 YFSETQ. Trimming took off 5 bases at V and 11 bases at J, with 16 bases between the two ends. CDR3 protein: CASRRSGDRAFF. The DNA for the CDR3 is TGCGCCAGCAGAAGAAGCGGGGATAGGGCTTTCTTT.

The chain employs TRBV27 and TRBJ2-3; D uncertain. The germline CDR1 and CDR2 sequences are MNHEY and SMNVEV (reference sequence). CDR3 length equals 16 residues. Trimming took off 6 bases at V and 0 bases at J, with 16 bases between the two ends. Here the CDR3 DNA reads TGTGCCAGCAGCCCCCCGACGGGCCCAAGCACAGATACGCAGTATTTT. Translating gives CASSPPTGPSTDTQYF.

V usage is TRBV12-3 or TRBV12-4 and J usage is TRBJ2-7; D could derive from TRBD1 or TRBD2 (5 bases each). The V end lost 3 bases, the J end lost 1 base, and 13 bases lay between the germline ends. The CDR3 sequence is 15 residues long. CDR3 amino acids: CASSLGPILSYEQYF. CDR3 nucleotides: TGTGCCAGCAGTTTGGGACCCATCTTGTCCTACGAGCAGTACTTC.

This chain connects TRBV3-1 to TRBJ2-5; D is uncertain. With 3 bases removed from V and 5 bases from J, the gap between germline ends came to 4 bases. This CDR3 has 11 amino acids. CDR1 and CDR2 (germline): LGHDT, YNNKEL (reference sequence). The CDR3 sequence is CASSHAETQYF. The CDR3 nucleotides read TGTGCCAGCAGCCATGCGGAGACCCAGTACTTC.

This clonotype was counted between two and nine times. This chain connects TRBV7-3 to TRBJ2-1, with D perhaps TRBD2 (5 bases). This CDR3 region has 14 residues. V dropped 3 bases and J dropped 7 bases, with 13 bases sitting between them. CDR1 and CDR2 from the germline V gene are SGHTA and FQGTGA. CDR3 region: CASSFQGLPNEQFF. The CDR3 DNA reads TGTGCCAGCAGCTTCCAAGGACTTCCAAATGAGCAGTTCTTC. The full variable domain, in which reference TRBV7-3 and TRBJ2-1 provide the parts outside the CDR3, is GAGVSQTPSNKVTEKGKYVELRCDPISGHTALYWYRQSLGQGPEFLIYFQGTGAADDSGLPNDRFFAVRPEGSVSTLKIQRTERGDSAVYLCASSFQGLPNEQFFGPGTRLTVL.

The V and J genes are TRBV10-3 and TRBJ2-3; D gene ambiguous. CDR3 length: 14 residues. The V end was cut by 2 bases, the J end by 2 bases, with 8 bases between. Germline V CDR1 and CDR2: ENHRY, SYGVKD. The CDR3 bases are TGTGCCATCAGTGAGGGTCAGGACACAGATACGCAGTATTTT. Its translation is CAISEGQDTDTQYF.

V gene TRBV24-1 combines with J gene TRBJ1-6; 7 positions match TRBD1. The CDR3 consists of 14 residues. V lost 5 bases to trimming and J lost 6 bases; unmatched junction nucleotides: 3. Germline-derived CDR1 and CDR2 are KGHDR and SFDVKD. In nucleotides, the CDR3 is TGTGCCACCAGTGCTGACAGGGTTAATTCACCCCTCCACTTT. This codes for CATSADRVNSPLHF.

This clonotype has only a few counts. The genes are TRBV18 and TRBJ1-1; possibly TRBD1 for D (5 bases). CDR3 size: 15 residues. Per germline, CDR1 KGHSH and CDR2 LQKENI. Trimming cost V 1 base and J 1 base, with 10 bases left between them. CDR3 nucleotide sequence: TGTGCCAGCTCACCACGAGGGACCCAGAACACTGAAGCTTTCTTT. Translation gives CASSPRGTQNTEAFF.

This clonotype was found a few times. This clone may be a read error of a much larger clone one base away. The J gene is TRBJ2-4, the V gene TRBV19, with TRBD2 matching 11 bases. The closer fit of TRBJ2-1 to the DNA end suggests the J call may be wrong. The CDR3 is made up of 14 amino acids. Germline V CDR1 and CDR2: LNHDA, SQIVND (reference sequence). In DNA form, the CDR3 reads TGTGCCAGTAGTACACTAGCGGGAGTGTACGAGCAGTTCTTC. It specifies CASSTLAGVYEQFF.

This clonotype is labeled hyperexpanded. This sequence joins TRBV24-1 and TRBJ2-6; the match to TRBD2 covers 15 bases. The trim removed 4 bases at V and 5 bases at J, leaving 2 bases unmatched. The CDR3 length is 17 residues. Germline assignment: CDR1 KGHDR and CDR2 SFDVKD. The CDR3 sequence: CATSEGLAGGWANVLTF. The CDR3 DNA sequence: TGTGCCACCAGTGAAGGACTAGCGGGGGGGTGGGCCAACGTCCTGACTTTC.

This clonotype is a singleton in its sample. The chain has TRBV7-6 and TRBJ2-4; TRBD2 matches at 7 bases. Germline V gene sequence: CDR1 SGHVS, CDR2 FNYEAQ. J was trimmed by 2 bases and V by 1 base; bases with no gene match: 5. The CDR3 consists of 16 residues. As DNA, the CDR3 is TGTGCCAGCAGCTTAGGGCAGGGAGGGTCCAAAAACATTCAGTACTTC. It yields the protein CASSLGQGGSKNIQYF.

V usage is TRBV5-6 and J usage is TRBJ2-7, with D maybe TRBD1 (6 bases). The J call is doubtful: the DNA matches TRBJ2-5 better. Germline V gives CDR1 SGHDT, CDR2 YYEEEE. CDR3 length equals 15 residues. The CDR3 DNA sequence: TGTGCCAGCAGCTTGGCCAGGACAGATAAAGAGACCCAGTACTTC. Its protein is CASSLARTDKETQYF.

CDR3 nucleotide sequence: TGTGCCAGCAGCTCCGCCTTGGCAGGGGGGGAGCTTGAAGCTTTCTTT. This sequence encodes CASSSALAGGELEAFF. The genes are TRBV7-3 and TRBJ1-1, with 7 bases identical to TRBD1. CDR1 and CDR2 from the germline V gene are SGHTA and FQGTGA. J gave up 7 bases and V 4 bases, and 15 bases lay outside the gene matches. CDR3 length: 16 residues.

This clonotype appeared many times. Just one base apart from a much larger clone, this may be a read error. The V call is TRBV7-6, the J call TRBJ2-1; 8 bases are a match to TRBD1. The germline CDR1 and CDR2 sequences are SGHVS and FNYEAQ. V lost 1 base, J lost 10 bases, and 6 bases stayed unmatched. The CDR3 runs to 14 residues. CDR3 in DNA: TGTGCCAGCAGCTTAGTACAGGGGGGTTGGGAGCAGTTCTTC. Protein: CASSLVQGGWEQFF.

This rearrangement joins TRBV7-3 to TRBJ2-1, with 9 positions matching TRBD2. With 5 bases clipped from V and 9 bases from J, the junction kept 14 bases outside the gene matches. The CDR3 has 16 residues. Germline-derived CDR1 and CDR2 are SGHTA and FQGTGA. The CDR3 DNA reads as TGTGCCAGCAGCCTACCACCGACTAGCGGCGGGGTTGAGCAGTTCTTC. The encoded protein is CASSLPPTSGGVEQFF.

With respect to this clonotype: The junction departs from germline at one end; a sequencing error may be responsible. The V and J genes are TRBV5-1 and TRBJ2-1; 12 positions match TRBD1. The CDR3 covers 15 residues. Germline V CDR1 and CDR2: SGHRS, YFSETQ. The CDR3 loop reads CASSFGTGGYDEQFF. CDR3 DNA sequence: TGCGCCAGCAGCTTTGGGACAGGGGGCTACGATGAGCAGTTCTTC. Supplemented by reference TRBV5-1 and TRBJ2-1, the full variable domain reads KAGVTQTPRYLIKTRGQQVTLSCSPISGHRSVSWYQQTPGQGLQFLFEYFSETQRNKGNFPGRFSGRQFSNSRSEMNVSTLELGDSALYLCASSFGTGGYDEQFFGPGTRLTVL.

CDR3 coding DNA: TGTGCCAGCAGTGATTGGGATGCAACTAATGAAAAACTGTTTTTT. This gives the protein CASSDWDATNEKLFF. The gene calls are TRBV2 and TRBJ1-4; D gene unclear. V lost 3 bases and J 0 bases, leaving 8 bases between the germline ends. There are 15 residues in the CDR3. The germline CDR1 and CDR2 sequences are SNHLY and FYNNEI. Drawing the rest from reference TRBV2 and TRBJ1-4, the complete variable domain is EPEVTQTPSHQVTQMGQEVILRCVPISNHLYFYWYRQILGQKVEFLVSFYNNEISEKSEIFDDQFSVERPDGSNFTLKIRSTKLEDSAMYFCASSDWDATNEKLFFGSGTQLSVL.

This clonotype was detected only once. The rearrangement uses TRBV23-1 and TRBJ2-3; 7 positions match TRBD1. TRBV23-1 has ORF status, its function being uncertain. This CDR3 is built from 13 residues. With 4 bases clipped from V and 14 bases from J, the junction kept 12 bases outside the gene matches. CDR3 in amino acids: CASSRQGTGELYF. The CDR3 DNA is TGCGCCAGCAGTCGACAGGGCACCGGGGAGCTGTATTTT.

In this sample, this clonotype is medium-sized. The chain joins TRBV7-8 to TRBJ2-1; D gene unclear. The CDR3 has 18 residues. Germline CDR1 SGHVS, CDR2 FQNEAQ. Between the trimmed V and J ends, which lost 4 bases and 1 base, there was a span of 20 bases. CDR3 nucleotides: TGTGCCAGCAGCTCCCGAAAAAAGATAAATGGTTCCTACAATGAGCAGTTCTTC. Translating gives CASSSRKKINGSYNEQFF.

The gene calls are TRBV7-6 and TRBJ2-1; D tentatively fits TRBD1 or TRBD2 (5 bases each). This CDR3 region has 14 residues. Germline lookup yields CDR1 SGHVS and CDR2 FNYEAQ. V lost 5 bases, J lost 12 bases, and 20 bases lay in between. CDR3 DNA: TGTGCCAGCAGCCAGGGACGGCGCACAGATACGCAGTTCTTC. Amino acid sequence: CASSQGRRTDTQFF.

Ten or more counts support this clonotype. V is TRBV5-6 and J is TRBJ2-1; 9 nucleotides agree with TRBD1. Matching the DNA end better, TRBJ2-7 makes the J call doubtful. The CDR3 has 14 residues. CDR1 and CDR2 from the germline V gene are SGHDT and YYEEEE. The CDR3 here is CASSPRDREREQYF. The CDR3 DNA follows: TGTGCCAGCAGCCCCCGGGACAGGGAACGCGAGCAGTACTTC.